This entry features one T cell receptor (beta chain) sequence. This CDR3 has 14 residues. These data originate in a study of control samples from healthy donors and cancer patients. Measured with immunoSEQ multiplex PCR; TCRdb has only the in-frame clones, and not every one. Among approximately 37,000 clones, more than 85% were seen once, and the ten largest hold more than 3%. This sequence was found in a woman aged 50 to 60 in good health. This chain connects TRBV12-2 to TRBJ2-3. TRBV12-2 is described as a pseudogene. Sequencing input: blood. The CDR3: CARRFGGPGGTQYF. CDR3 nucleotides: TGTGCAAGGCGCTTTGGGGGGCCTGGGGGTACGCAGTATTTT.